These 17 T cell receptor beta chains share one sample of origin, sequenced in a study of blood T cell repertoires in COVID-19. Assay used: immunoSEQ multiplex PCR; TCRdb lists only in-frame clones, some missing. The sample holds some 31,000 clones, 90% seen once. The specimen was peripheral blood. All receptors derive from a man between 65 and 85 years old with active or convalescent COVID-19.

J is TRBJ1-3 and V is TRBV5-1; 8 bases agree with TRBD1. Germline CDR1 reads SGHRS; CDR2 reads YFSETQ. CDR3 length: 16 residues. Trimming cost V 1 base and J 2 bases; bases outside gene matches: 5. CDR3 in amino acids: CASSLFLRGPGNTIYF. The CDR3 nucleotides are TGCGCCAGCAGCTTGTTCCTCAGGGGGCCTGGAAACACCATATATTTT.

The V call is TRBV5-5, the J call TRBJ1-4; D might be TRBD1 (5 bases). V was clipped by 6 bases and J by 0 bases, with 9 bases between them. This CDR3 comprises 14 residues. Germline V gene sequence: CDR1 SGHKS, CDR2 YYEKEE (reference sequence). CDR3 loop: CASKQVATNEKLFF. As DNA, the CDR3 is TGTGCCAGCAAACAGGTGGCAACTAATGAAAAACTGTTTTTT.

The chain uses TRBV9 and TRBJ2-1; the D gene is possibly TRBD2 (5 bases). The CDR3 is 18 residues long. V lost 0 bases and J lost 6, with 22 bases in between. Germline CDR1 and CDR2: SGDLS and YYNGEE. CDR3 bases: TGTGCCAGCAGCGTAGGGTATGAGGGCGGCAAGTTTGTCAATGAGCAGTTCTTC. Protein sequence: CASSVGYEGGKFVNEQFF.

The gene calls are TRBV6-6 and TRBJ2-5; 10 nucleotides line up with TRBD1. The trim removed 8 bases at V and 5 bases at J, leaving 5 bases unmatched. The CDR3 loop spans 13 amino acids. CDR1 is MNHNY and CDR2 is SVGAGI in the germline V gene (reference sequence). The CDR3 sequence is CASVRTGGETQYF. The CDR3 DNA reads as TGTGCCAGCGTGAGGACAGGGGGGGAGACCCAGTACTTC.

V usage is TRBV4-3 and J usage is TRBJ2-5; perhaps TRBD2 as D (7 bases). CDR1 LGHNA and CDR2 YSLEER come from the germline V gene. Trimming removed 4 bases from V and 9 bases from J, with 21 bases in between. CDR3 length equals 15 residues. This chain's CDR3 is CASSPGSGGLGAQYF. The CDR3 nucleotides are TGCGCCAGCAGCCCTGGGTCGGGGGGCCTCGGGGCCCAGTACTTC.

The sample holds one count of this clone. The chain has TRBV7-3 and TRBJ2-1; 9 nucleotides agree with TRBD2. The CDR3 loop spans 16 amino acids. The germline V gene encodes CDR1 SGHTA and CDR2 FQGTGA. V gave up 2 bases and J gave up 9 bases; unmatched junction bases: 11. CDR3 sequence (DNA): TGTGCCAGCAGCTTAGGGGGCGGGAGGGCCGTAAGTGAGCAGTTCTTC. Its protein product is CASSLGGGRAVSEQFF.

CDR3 DNA sequence: TGTGCCATCACCAGGGACACTATGAACACTGAAGCTTTCTTT. Its protein product is CAITRDTMNTEAFF. The chain joins TRBV10-3 to TRBJ1-1; a weak D match, TRBD1 (6 bases). Trimming removed 7 bases from V and 0 bases from J, with 12 bases in between. The germline V gene has CDR1 ENHRY and CDR2 SYGVKD. The CDR3 has 14 residues.

This clone was seen a single time. The rearrangement joins TRBV5-1 to TRBJ1-1, with D possibly matching TRBD1 (6 bases). In germline, CDR1 is SGHRS, CDR2 YFSETQ. V was pared by 5 bases and J by 5 bases, with 16 bases between. This CDR3 has 14 amino acids. The CDR3 protein is CASRRTGISTEAFF. The CDR3 region has the DNA TGCGCCAGCAGACGCACAGGGATTTCTACTGAAGCTTTCTTT.

This clone was seen just once. The chain has TRBV24-1 and TRBJ1-4; D possibly corresponds to TRBD1 (6 bases). Deletions cut 0 bases from V and 4 bases from J, with 26 bases between. There are 21 residues in the CDR3. Germline V gene sequence: CDR1 KGHDR, CDR2 SFDVKD. CDR3 in DNA: TGTGCCACCAGTGATTTGCGGTTAGGGGGGGGGACCAACTCGGGTAATGAAAAACTGTTTTTT. Translating gives CATSDLRLGGGTNSGNEKLFF.

This chain connects TRBV2 to TRBJ1-1, with D perhaps matching TRBD1 (5 bases). CDR1 and CDR2 (germline): SNHLY, FYNNEI. This CDR3 is 14 amino acids long. V lost 6 bases and J lost 1, with 12 bases in between. The CDR3 DNA reads TGTGCCAGCAGAGAAACCCAGGGGAACACTGAAGCTTTCTTT. Amino acids: CASRETQGNTEAFF.

This chain links TRBV2 with TRBJ1-1; 7 nucleotides line up with TRBD1. Per the germline V gene, CDR1 is SNHLY and CDR2 is FYNNEI. CDR3 length: 15 residues. Unmatched junction bases numbered 5, after V lost 4 bases and J lost 0 bases. The DNA for the CDR3 is TGTGCCAGCAGTGTGCAGGGGGTCCTGAACACTGAAGCTTTCTTT. It translates to CASSVQGVLNTEAFF.

This clone has a handful of counts. The rearrangement uses TRBV28 and TRBJ1-1; 8 bases are shared with TRBD1. The CDR3 totals 15 residues. The V gene end was trimmed by 5 bases and the J gene end by 4 bases; junction bases not matched to a gene: 9. The germline gives CDR1 MDHEN, CDR2 SYDVKM. The CDR3 sequence: CASSRQPGGITEAFF. DNA for the CDR3: TGTGCCAGCAGTAGACAGCCAGGGGGCATCACTGAAGCTTTCTTT.

This clone was observed once. The CDR3 DNA follows: TGTGCCAGCAGCTTAGCTGCAGGGGCGGCTGGGGGCTACACCTTC. This gives the protein CASSLAAGAAGGYTF. The chain has TRBV7-2 and TRBJ1-2, with D possibly TRBD1 on 6 matching bases. Germline V gene lookup returns CDR1 SGHTA and CDR2 FQGNSA. V was pared by 0 bases and J by 8 bases, with 16 bases between. The CDR3 runs 15 residues.

This chain uses TRBV6-5 with TRBJ1-6, with a weak D call TRBD1 (6 bases). Germline assignment: CDR1 MNHEY and CDR2 SVGAGI. The CDR3 is made up of 15 amino acids. V lost 6 bases to trimming and J lost 7 bases, with 16 bases between them. CDR3 sequence: CASRKGGLGNSPLHF. CDR3 bases: TGTGCCAGCAGGAAGGGGGGGCTGGGGAATTCACCCCTCCACTTT.

In this sample, this clone turned up once. The CDR3 DNA reads as TGTGCCAGCAGTTATGGCGGGGCCGGCACCGGGGAGCTGTTTTTT. Translation: CASSYGGAGTGELFF. This chain uses TRBV6-5 with TRBJ2-2, with D maybe TRBD2 (6 bases). V was pared by 3 bases and J by 4 bases, with 12 bases between. This CDR3 is built from 15 residues. The germline CDR1 and CDR2 sequences are MNHEY and SVGAGI.

V gene TRBV4-3 combines with J gene TRBJ2-3, with 9 bases lining up with TRBD2. The CDR3 consists of 16 residues. With 1 base clipped from V and 5 bases from J, the junction kept 7 bases outside the gene matches. The germline gives CDR1 LGHNA, CDR2 YSLEER. The CDR3 region is CASSQGGGGAVDTQYF. In nucleotides, the CDR3 is TGCGCCAGCAGCCAAGGTGGCGGGGGGGCAGTAGATACGCAGTATTTT.

V and J are TRBV2 and TRBJ1-1, with 7 bases identical to TRBD1. Trimming removed 8 bases from V and 1 base from J; junction bases left unmatched: 10. The CDR3 has 15 amino acids. Germline lookup yields CDR1 SNHLY and CDR2 FYNNEI. The CDR3, as DNA: TGTGCCAGCCGTTCCGCGGGACAGCCGAACACTGAAGCTTTCTTT. This codes for CASRSAGQPNTEAFF. The variable domain in full, completed from reference TRBV2 and TRBJ1-1, reads EPEVTQTPSHQVTQMGQEVILRCVPISNHLYFYWYRQILGQKVEFLVSFYNNEISEKSEIFDDQFSVERPDGSNFTLKIRSTKLEDSAMYFCASRSAGQPNTEAFFGQGTRLTVV.